A single T cell receptor beta chain is shown here with its context. Antigen: not known. Germline CDR1 reads SGDLS; CDR2 reads YYNGEE. Trimming at V came to 0 bases and at J to 5 bases, leaving 8 bases not matched to a gene. This CDR3 is 17 amino acids long. The data stem from a study of blood T cells in healthy people across ages. As for the study in general: Per two T cells, template switching captured roughly one barcoded beta molecule.

A second PCR of 7 to 11 cycles used a sample-barcoded 5' primer and a J-beta primer mix. Each sample yielded at least 3 million CDR3-containing paired-end reads. TCRdb recomputed calls from the 5' RACE reads with MiXCR, one row per CDR3 protein. In the table there are about 690,000 distinct CDR3 sequences, around 38% of which are singletons. Study-wide results and caveats: The lack of PBMC sorting stopped any conclusive naive versus antigen-experienced comparison. Compared with aged donors, long-lived donors showed fewer expanded clones, suggesting selection.

The origin of this receptor is a man aged 80 or over in good health. The specimen sequenced was blood. The V gene is TRBV9, the J gene TRBJ2-5, with 12 nucleotides matching TRBD2. The CDR3 nucleotides are TGTGCCAGCAGCGTAGGTCCTAGCGGGGGGGCCAGGGAGACCCAGTACTTC. It encodes CASSVGPSGGARETQYF.